This T cell receptor beta chain derives from a study of PD-1 blockade in classical Hodgkin lymphoma. Study-wide points: CD8+ TCR diversity did not rise significantly by C4D1, unlike CD4+. Sources of repertoire differences remain undefined, possibly disease activity or prior therapy. For complete responders, baseline diversity was comparable to that of newly diagnosed patients. A reduction in baseline TCR diversity was reportedly seen in newly diagnosed patients relative to healthy donors.

Remarks on this clone: Its antigen is not known.

CDR1 is SGHDT, CDR2 YYEEEE, per germline. The CDR3 is 13 residues long. With 2 bases clipped from V and 3 bases from J, the junction kept 1 base outside the gene matches. As to time point: cycle 4 day 1 (C4D1), after about 6 weeks of nivolumab. Autologous stem cell transplantation was followed by relapse in every patient, and brentuximab vedotin exposure varied. The method was immunoSEQ multiplex PCR; TCRdb's version includes in-frame clones alone and lacks a portion of them. The sample lists over 80,000 clones; around 80% were seen once. The clonotype originates from a human donor with classical Hodgkin lymphoma. The rearrangement joins TRBV5-6 to TRBJ2-7; 8 bases match TRBD2. This sample comprised peripheral blood mononuclear cells (PBMCs), obtained before the fourth cycle of nivolumab. The CDR3 DNA is TGTGCCAGCAGCTTTGGGACTAGCTACGAGCAGTACTTC. Protein: CASSFGTSYEQYF. Supplemented by reference TRBV5-6 and TRBJ2-7, the full variable domain reads DAGVTQSPTHLIKTRGQQVTLRCSPKSGHDTVSWYQQALGQGPQFIFQYYEEEERQRGNFPDRFSGHQFPNYSSELNVNALLLGDSALYLCASSFGTSYEQYFGPGTRLTVT.